The next 2 T cell receptor beta chains were all read from a single sample in a study of OX40 agonist ivuxolimab in advanced cancers. Libraries were prepared by immunoSEQ multiplex PCR; TCRdb keeps only in-frame clonotypes and omits some of them. The sample consists of some 73,000 clones, about 88% of them appearing once. The source was CD4+ or CD8+ T cells sorted from blood, collected in a trial of the OX40 agonist ivuxolimab. The receptors originated from an adult with an advanced solid tumor such as melanoma, head and neck, liver or kidney cancer.

This clone has more than one count but fewer than ten. V usage is TRBV29-1 and J usage is TRBJ2-3, with no clear D. Per germline, CDR1 SQVTM and CDR2 ANQGSEA. The length of the CDR3 is 14 residues. V was clipped by 6 bases and J by 0 bases, with 13 bases between them. CDR3 nucleotides: TGCAGCGTCCCCCGCCCAGGAAGCACAGATACGCAGTATTTT. The encoded protein is CSVPRPGSTDTQYF.

V and J are TRBV7-3 and TRBJ1-1; D perhaps matches TRBD1 (6 bases). V lost 2 bases and J lost 4, with 11 bases in between. The CDR3 is 14 amino acids. CDR1 is SGHTA, CDR2 FQGTGA, per germline. This CDR3 reads CASSLQGMGTEAFF. In DNA form, the CDR3 reads TGTGCCAGCAGCTTACAGGGGATGGGCACTGAAGCTTTCTTT.